These 3 T cell receptor beta chains originate from one sample sequenced in a study of blood T cell repertoires in COVID-19. Generated by immunoSEQ multiplex PCR, the TCRdb table keeps only in-frame clones and is missing some. The table has around 200,000 clones, around 85% seen once. Source material: PBMCs or T cells enriched from blood (not recorded which). Receptors originate from a man between 40 and 49 years old who had recovered from COVID-19.

This rearrangement joins TRBV5-5 to TRBJ1-2, with 9 bases aligning to TRBD1. Germline loops: CDR1 SGHKS, CDR2 YYEKEE (reference sequence). J gave up 6 bases and V 2 bases, and 8 bases lay outside the gene matches. This CDR3 region has 15 residues. CDR3 sequence (DNA): TGTGCCAGCAGCTTTTGGGACAGGGCGATCGATGGCTACACCTTC. Residues: CASSFWDRAIDGYTF. The full variable domain, rest sourced from reference TRBV5-5 and TRBJ1-2, is DAGVTQSPTHLIKTRGQQVTLRCSPISGHKSVSWYQQVLGQGPQFIFQYYEKEERGRGNFPDRFSARQFPNYSSELNVNALLLGDSALYLCASSFWDRAIDGYTFGSGTRLTVV.

The genes are TRBV27 and TRBJ1-1; 8 bases align to TRBD1. The CDR3 contains 14 residues. The junction had 9 bases not matched to a gene; V was cut back by 8 bases and J by 4 bases. Per the germline V gene, CDR1 is MNHEY and CDR2 is SMNVEV (reference sequence). Here the CDR3 reads CASGQGVIGTEAFF. The CDR3 DNA follows: TGTGCCAGCGGACAGGGAGTTATCGGCACTGAAGCTTTCTTT.

The genes are TRBV5-5 and TRBJ1-2; 8 bases match TRBD1. Germline V gene sequence: CDR1 SGHKS, CDR2 YYEKEE (reference sequence). This CDR3 is built from 14 residues. J gave up 8 bases and V 2 bases, and 8 bases lay outside the gene matches. DNA for the CDR3: TGTGCCAGCAGCTTTACCGGGACAGGTGACGGCTACACCTTC. This encodes CASSFTGTGDGYTF.